Below, one TCR beta chain is given with its context. This sample is part of a study of Ad26.COV2.S vaccination and SARS-CoV-2 variants. This table comes from immunoSEQ multiplex PCR, and its TCRdb copy is limited to in-frame clones, with some not included. The table has hundreds of thousands of clones, 92% seen once. The material sequenced was peripheral blood, taken after recovery from COVID-19. The receptor was isolated from a human donor who had recovered from COVID-19.

CDR3 coding DNA: TGTGCCAGCAGCCTGGACAGTCTCCCCCTTGCCGGGGGCTACACCTTC. Its translation is CASSLDSLPLAGGYTF. The chain recombines TRBV9 with TRBJ1-2, with a tentative D call TRBD1 (6 bases). The CDR3 loop spans 16 amino acids. Trimming pared 4 bases from V and 8 bases from J, leaving 24 bases between. Germline V gives CDR1 SGDLS, CDR2 YYNGEE.